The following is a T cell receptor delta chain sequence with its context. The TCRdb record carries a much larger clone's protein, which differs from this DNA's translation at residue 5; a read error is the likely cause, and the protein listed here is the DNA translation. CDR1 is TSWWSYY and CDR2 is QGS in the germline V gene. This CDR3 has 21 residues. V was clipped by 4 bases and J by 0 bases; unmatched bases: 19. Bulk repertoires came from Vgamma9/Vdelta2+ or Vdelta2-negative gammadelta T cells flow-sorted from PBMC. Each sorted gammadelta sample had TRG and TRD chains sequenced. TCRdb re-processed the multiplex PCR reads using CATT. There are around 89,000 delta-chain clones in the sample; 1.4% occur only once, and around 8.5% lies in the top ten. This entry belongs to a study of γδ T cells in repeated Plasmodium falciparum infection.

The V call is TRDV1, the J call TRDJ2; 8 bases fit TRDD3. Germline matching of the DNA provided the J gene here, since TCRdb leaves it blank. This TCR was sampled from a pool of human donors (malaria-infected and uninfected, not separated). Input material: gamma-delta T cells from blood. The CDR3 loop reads CALGGHVRVLGVSSLTAQLFF. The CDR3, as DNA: TGTGCTCTTGGGGGACATGTACGAGTACTGGGGGTCTCCTCTTTGACAGCACAACTCTTCTTT.